Each of the 2 T cell receptor beta chains below was sequenced from the same sample in a study of blood T cell repertoires in COVID-19. Produced via immunoSEQ multiplex PCR; TCRdb's table is partial and in-frame only. The sample comprises 45,000 to 65,000 clones, about three quarters of which are singletons, and 35% to 55% rests with the top ten. The sequenced sample consisted of peripheral blood. Source of these receptors: a man in his 70s with active or convalescent COVID-19.

A note on this clone: The junction differs from germline at one of its ends, possibly a read error. The chain has TRBV9 and TRBJ2-3; TRBD2 matches 10 bases. Germline CDR1 reads SGDLS; CDR2 reads YYNGEE. The CDR3 sequence is 16 residues long. The CDR3 DNA is TGTGCCAGCAGCGTAATGGCTAGCGGGAGCATAGATACGCAGTATTTT. It translates to CASSVMASGSIDTQYF. The full variable domain, its missing parts supplied by reference TRBV9 and TRBJ2-3, is DSGVTQTPKHLITATGQRVTLRCSPRSGDLSVYWYQQSLDQGLQFLIQYYNGEERAKGNILERFSAQQFPDLHSELNLSSLELGDSALYFCASSVMASGSIDTQYFGPGTRLTVL.

The chain links TRBV5-1 to TRBJ2-2, with 8 bases aligning to TRBD1. The CDR3 totals 15 residues. The V and J ends lost 4 bases and 1 base, in that order; junction bases with no gene match: 3. Germline V gene sequence: CDR1 SGHRS, CDR2 YFSETQ. CDR3 protein: CASSQDRENTGELFF. The CDR3, as DNA: TGCGCCAGCAGCCAGGACAGGGAGAACACCGGGGAGCTGTTTTTT.